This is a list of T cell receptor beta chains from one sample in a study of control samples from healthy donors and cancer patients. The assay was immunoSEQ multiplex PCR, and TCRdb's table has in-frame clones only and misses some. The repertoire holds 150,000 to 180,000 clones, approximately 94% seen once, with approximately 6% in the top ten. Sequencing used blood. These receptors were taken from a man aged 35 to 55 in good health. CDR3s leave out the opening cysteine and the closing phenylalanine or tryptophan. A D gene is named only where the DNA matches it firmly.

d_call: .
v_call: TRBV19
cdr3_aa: ASSTRRGLPDNHNEQF

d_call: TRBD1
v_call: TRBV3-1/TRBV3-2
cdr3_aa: ASSRGQGRGYT

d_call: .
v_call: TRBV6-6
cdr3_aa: ASAGGGSEAF

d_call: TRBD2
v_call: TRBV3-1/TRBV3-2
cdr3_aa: ASSPSRSGGPYEQY

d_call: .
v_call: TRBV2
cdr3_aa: ASSREVVYEQY

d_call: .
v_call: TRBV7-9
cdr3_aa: ASSRSVGVRSGNTIY

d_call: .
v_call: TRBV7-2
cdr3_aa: ASSLGASNTEAF

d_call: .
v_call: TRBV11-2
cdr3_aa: ASSLPPPSNTEAF

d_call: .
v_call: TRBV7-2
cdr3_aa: ASSFQGNTEAF

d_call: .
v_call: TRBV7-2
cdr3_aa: ASSSQGYEQY

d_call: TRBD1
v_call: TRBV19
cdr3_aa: ASSIVNRGRSADTQY